Each of the 32 T cell receptor beta chains below was sequenced from the same sample in a study of blood T cells in healthy people across ages. Next came a second PCR, run for about 6 to 12 cycles, which used a sample-barcoded 5' primer along with a J-beta primer mix. Each CDR3 protein is one row after TCRdb ran MiXCR on the 5' RACE reads. The sample consists of some 690,000 distinct CDR3 sequences, about a fifth of them appearing once. The sequenced sample consisted of blood. The receptors here all came from a man aged 70-80 years in good health.

The chain recombines TRBV7-2 with TRBJ2-5, with 11 bases aligning to TRBD2. There are 16 residues in the CDR3. Germline V gives CDR1 SGHTA, CDR2 FQGNSA. The V gene end was trimmed by 1 base and the J gene end by 4 bases; junction bases not matched to a gene: 5. The CDR3 DNA reads TGTGCCAGCAGCTTAGGACTAGCGGGGCAAGGAGAGACCCAGTACTTC. Protein sequence: CASSLGLAGQGETQYF.

This clonotype was observed a handful of times. V usage is TRBV7-9 and J usage is TRBJ1-6; D is ambiguous. CDR1 and CDR2 from the germline V gene are SEHNR and FQNEAQ (reference sequence). This CDR3 has 11 residues. Trimming pared 5 bases from V and 14 bases from J, leaving 10 bases between. CDR3 DNA sequence: TGTGCCAGCAGCCAGAGCTTCACCCTCCACTTT. Translating gives CASSQSFTLHF. Filled out from reference TRBV7-9 and TRBJ1-6, the complete variable domain reads DTGVSQNPRHKITKRGQNVTFRCDPISEHNRLYWYRQTLGQGPEFLTYFQNEAQLEKSRLLSDRFSAERPKGSFSTLEIQRTEQGDSAMYLCASSQSFTLHFGNGTRLTVT.

This sequence joins TRBV30 and TRBJ1-2; weak D call: TRBD1 (5 bases). Germline V lookup: CDR1 GTSNPN, CDR2 SVGIG (reference sequence). The germline V and J ends were trimmed by 0 bases and 2 bases, with 10 bases remaining between them. The CDR3 loop spans 14 amino acids. The CDR3: CAWSVAGINYGYTF. The DNA of the CDR3 is TGTGCCTGGAGTGTTGCAGGGATAAACTATGGCTACACCTTC.

This clonotype has more than one count but fewer than ten. The V call is TRBV25-1, the J call TRBJ2-1; no clear D gene. The CDR3 loop spans 15 amino acids. With 3 bases removed from V and 6 bases from J, the gap between germline ends came to 15 bases. CDR1 and CDR2 from the germline V gene are MGHDK and SYGVNS. DNA of the CDR3: TGTGCCAGCAGTGACCTCACCACGGCCGCCAATGAGCAGTTCTTC. As protein: CASSDLTTAANEQFF.

The rearrangement links TRBV7-8 to TRBJ2-1; D not certain. Per germline, CDR1 SGHVS and CDR2 FQNEAQ. Trimming left V 3 bases short and J 2 bases short, with 8 bases between. The CDR3 runs to 14 residues. The CDR3 sequence is CASSFAETYNEQFF. The CDR3 DNA sequence: TGTGCCAGCAGCTTTGCCGAGACCTACAATGAGCAGTTCTTC.

V gene TRBV27 combines with J gene TRBJ1-2; a weak D match, TRBD1 (6 bases). The CDR3 spans 12 residues. Trimming shortened V by 9 bases and J by 6 bases, and 14 bases separated the two germline ends. Germline-derived CDR1 and CDR2 are MNHEY and SMNVEV (reference sequence). In nucleotides, the CDR3 is TGTGCCAGTTCGACAGGCTTGGATGGCTACACCTTC. Translated: CASSTGLDGYTF.

This clonotype has more than one count but fewer than ten. V is TRBV19 and J is TRBJ1-2; 9 nucleotides match TRBD1. The J segment lost 4 bases and the V segment lost 8 bases, leaving 8 bases of the junction unmatched. CDR1 and CDR2 (germline): LNHDA, SQIVND (reference sequence). The CDR3 is 14 amino acids. This CDR3 is CASGTGTSSYGYTF. In nucleotides, the CDR3 is TGTGCCAGTGGGACAGGGACATCTTCCTATGGCTACACCTTC.

V and J are TRBV20-1 and TRBJ1-1, with 7 positions matching TRBD1. Germline V gives CDR1 DFQATT, CDR2 SNEGSKA (reference sequence). Unmatched junction bases numbered 9, after V lost 6 bases and J lost 2 bases. CDR3 length: 14 residues. The DNA for the CDR3 is TGCAGTGCCTCCTCGACAGGGTCCAACACTGAAGCTTTCTTT. Residues: CSASSTGSNTEAFF.

The gene calls are TRBV20-1 and TRBJ2-5, with a possible D match to TRBD1 (6 bases). Matching the DNA end better, TRBJ2-7 makes the J call doubtful. The germline V gene encodes CDR1 DFQATT and CDR2 SNEGSKA (reference sequence). CDR3 length: 14 amino acids. Here the CDR3 reads CSARDSAKGYEQYF. CDR3 in DNA: TGCAGTGCTAGGGACAGCGCTAAAGGGTACGAGCAGTACTTC.

The chain combines TRBV20-1 with TRBJ1-1; no clear D. CDR1 and CDR2 from the germline V gene are DFQATT and SNEGSKA (reference sequence). The V and J ends lost 3 bases and 4 bases respectively, with 12 bases between them. This CDR3 contains 13 residues. The CDR3 protein is CSASRSAITEAFF. CDR3 DNA: TGCAGTGCTAGCCGATCAGCGATCACTGAAGCTTTCTTT.

This clonotype was seen many times. The rearrangement joins TRBV20-1 to TRBJ1-5; D call uncertain. V was clipped by 3 bases and J by 8 bases, with 20 bases between them. The CDR3 totals 15 residues. Germline V CDR1 and CDR2: DFQATT, SNEGSKA (reference sequence). The CDR3 sequence: CSARATPAGPKPQHF. The CDR3 nucleotides read TGCAGTGCTAGGGCTACCCCGGCAGGCCCGAAGCCCCAGCATTTT.

The chain uses TRBV20-1 and TRBJ2-3; perhaps TRBD2 as D (5 bases). The CDR3 loop spans 13 amino acids. V shed 3 bases and J shed 1 base, with 8 bases lying between them. The V gene's germline CDR1 is DFQATT and CDR2 SNEGSKA (reference sequence). CDR3 in amino acids: CSAREDGTDTQYF. The CDR3 DNA reads as TGCAGTGCTAGGGAGGACGGCACAGATACGCAGTATTTT.

This chain links TRBV12-3 or TRBV12-4 with TRBJ2-1, with TRBD2 identical over 15 bases. After removal of 4 bases from V and 9 bases from J, the junction contained 4 bases not matched to a gene. This CDR3 is built from 15 residues. In nucleotides, the CDR3 is TGTGCCAGCAGTTGGACTAGCGGGGGGGCTGGTGAGCAGTTCTTC. The encoded protein is CASSWTSGGAGEQFF.

This clonotype was found a few times. The rearrangement uses TRBV9 and TRBJ2-3; no firm D call. Per the germline V gene, CDR1 is SGDLS and CDR2 is YYNGEE. There are 16 residues in the CDR3. V was pared by 6 bases and J by 3 bases, with 20 bases between. The DNA of the CDR3 is TGTGCCAGCACGCGGACCCACTTAAAGGGAACAGATACGCAGTATTTT. Protein: CASTRTHLKGTDTQYF.

The table lists this clonotype with a few counts. The CDR3 DNA reads TGTGCCAGCAGCAAAGCGCGGCTAGCGGGGGTCACAGATACGCAGTATTTT. Translation: CASSKARLAGVTDTQYF. The chain couples TRBV21-1 to TRBJ2-3; the table's TRBD2 call for D was not verified on the DNA. TRBV21-1 is labeled a pseudogene. The CDR3 has 17 residues.

The chain couples TRBV20-1 to TRBJ2-7; D is perhaps TRBD1 (6 bases). Between the trimmed V and J ends, which lost 2 bases and 3 bases, there was a span of 14 bases. The CDR3 loop spans 14 amino acids. Germline-derived CDR1 and CDR2 are DFQATT and SNEGSKA (reference sequence). The CDR3 sequence is CSARHSGQSYEQYF. CDR3 coding DNA: TGCAGTGCTAGACACTCAGGACAGAGCTACGAGCAGTACTTC.

DNA of the CDR3: TGTGCCAGCAGTTACTTATTAGCGGGAGGAGATACGCAGTATTTT. Its translation is CASSYLLAGGDTQYF. The V call is TRBV6-2 or TRBV6-3, the J call TRBJ2-3, with 10 nucleotides matching TRBD2. Germline-derived CDR1 and CDR2 are MNHEY and SVGEGT. This CDR3 contains 15 residues. The V segment lost 1 base and the J segment 5 bases; nucleotides outside the gene matches: 3.

To note about this clonotype: Germline and junction disagree at one end, which may indicate a read error. The V and J genes are TRBV6-5 and TRBJ2-7; the match to TRBD2 covers 9 bases. The CDR3 is made up of 13 amino acids. The germline CDR1 and CDR2 sequences are MNHEY and SVGAGI. The DNA of the CDR3 is TGTGCCAGCAGTTACTCTAGCGGGAGATCCCCGTTCTTC. Its translation is CASSYSSGRSPFF.

Here the CDR3 DNA reads TGTGCCAGCAGTTTGGGCACAGGGGTCTCTGGAAACACCATATATTTT. Residues: CASSLGTGVSGNTIYF. This chain uses TRBV12-3 or TRBV12-4 with TRBJ1-3; 7 positions match TRBD1. The CDR3 totals 16 residues. Trimming removed 3 bases from V and 0 bases from J; junction bases left unmatched: 5.

The rearrangement links TRBV21-1 to TRBJ1-2; TRBD1 is the table's D call and was not checked against the DNA. TRBV21-1 represents a pseudogene. The CDR3 totals 17 residues. CDR3 in DNA: TGTGCCAGCAGCAAAGCGCTCTTAACAGGGCTTGCCTATGGCTACACCTTC. Residues: CASSKALLTGLAYGYTF.

This clonotype appeared once. The junction departs from germline at one end; a sequencing error may be responsible. The V gene is TRBV20-1, the J gene TRBJ1-4; D is perhaps TRBD1 (5 bases). This CDR3 comprises 14 residues. CDR1 and CDR2 (germline): DFQATT, SNEGSKA (reference sequence). As DNA, the CDR3 is TGCAGTGCTAGAGATCCGCAGGGTAATGAAAAACTGGTTTTT. Translated: CSARDPQGNEKLVF.

Of note for this clonotype: The junction and the germline gene differ at one end; a read error may be behind it. The J gene is TRBJ1-4, the V gene TRBV5-5; D uncertain. This CDR3 spans 13 amino acids. Germline-derived CDR1 and CDR2 are SGHKS and YYEKEE (reference sequence). CDR3 coding DNA: TGTGCCAGCACCTTGTCGAGTGGGGAAAAACTGTTTTTT. It translates to CASTLSSGEKLFF.

The V call is TRBV5-1, the J call TRBJ1-4; D not resolved. Trimming left V 0 bases short and J 6 bases short, with 12 bases between. In germline, CDR1 is SGHRS, CDR2 YFSETQ. The CDR3 totals 15 residues. The CDR3 DNA follows: TGCGCCAGCAGCTTGGCGAGCCAGCTATATGAAAAACTGTTTTTT. Amino acids: CASSLASQLYEKLFF.

V is TRBV7-9 and J is TRBJ1-4; 10 bases are shared with TRBD1. Germline assignment: CDR1 SEHNR and CDR2 FQNEAQ (reference sequence). CDR3 length: 16 amino acids. V lost 5 bases to trimming and J lost 2 bases; unmatched junction nucleotides: 5. DNA for the CDR3: TGTGCCAGCAGCGCCGGGACAGGGGTCACTAATGAAAAACTGTTTTTT. Translating gives CASSAGTGVTNEKLFF.

This clonotype was counted a few times. The chain couples TRBV25-1 to TRBJ2-1, with a weak D call TRBD2 (6 bases). The end of the DNA fits TRBJ2-5 better, so the J call may be wrong. This CDR3 region has 15 residues. Germline V CDR1 and CDR2: MGHDK, SYGVNS. The chain's CDR3 is CASSEVGLQKETQYF. CDR3 coding DNA: TGTGCCAGCAGTGAAGTGGGACTGCAAAAAGAGACCCAGTACTTC.

About this clonotype: An end of the junction does not agree with germline; a read error may underlie this. The chain uses TRBV28 and TRBJ1-2; D gene unclear. CDR1 and CDR2 (germline): MDHEN, SYDVKM. The CDR3 contains 11 residues. The chain's CDR3 is CASSPNYGHTF. CDR3 in DNA: TGTGCCAGCAGTCCAAACTATGGCCACACCTTC.

The chain is built from TRBV9 and TRBJ2-7; D remains ambiguous. Trimming left V 4 bases short and J 7 bases short, with 15 bases between. The CDR3 is 13 residues long. Germline CDR1 and CDR2: SGDLS and YYNGEE. The CDR3 loop is CASSPRPSMEQYF. The DNA of the CDR3 is TGTGCCAGCAGCCCTCGCCCATCTATGGAGCAGTACTTC.

The genes are TRBV7-9 and TRBJ2-1; 12 bases fit TRBD2. This CDR3 spans 16 amino acids. V was clipped by 5 bases and J by 4 bases; unmatched bases: 6. Germline loops: CDR1 SEHNR, CDR2 FQNEAQ (reference sequence). The CDR3 coding sequence is TGTGCCAGCAGCGCCCGGACTAGCGGGATTTACAATGAGCAGTTCTTC. Translated: CASSARTSGIYNEQFF. Looking up the rest from reference TRBV7-9 and TRBJ2-1 gives the full variable domain: DTGVSQNPRHKITKRGQNVTFRCDPISEHNRLYWYRQTLGQGPEFLTYFQNEAQLEKSRLLSDRFSAERPKGSFSTLEIQRTEQGDSAMYLCASSARTSGIYNEQFFGPGTRLTVL.

This clonotype turned up a few times. The gene calls are TRBV6-4 and TRBJ2-7; TRBD1 matches 7 bases. The V segment lost 2 bases and the J segment 3 bases; nucleotides outside the gene matches: 4. The CDR3 runs 14 residues. Germline V gives CDR1 MRHNA, CDR2 SNTAGT. CDR3 in DNA: TGTGCCAGCAGTGACCCGACAGGGAACTACGAGCAGTACTTC. It specifies CASSDPTGNYEQYF.

This clonotype was picked up a small number of times. The chain links TRBV12-3 or TRBV12-4 to TRBJ2-4, with 9 bases matching TRBD2. V lost 3 bases, J lost 3 bases, and 15 bases stayed unmatched. CDR3 length: 19 amino acids. Written as DNA, the CDR3 is TGTGCCAGCAGTTTTAGCCCAGCGGGAGGATGGTTGGGCAAAAACATTCAGTACTTC. Encoded protein: CASSFSPAGGWLGKNIQYF.

This rearrangement joins TRBV20-1 to TRBJ1-1; D is uncertain. V shed 0 bases and J shed 5 bases, with 7 bases lying between them. The CDR3 totals 12 residues. From germline, CDR1 is DFQATT and CDR2 SNEGSKA (reference sequence). This CDR3 is CSARDRLTEAFF. CDR3 coding DNA: TGCAGTGCTAGAGATAGGTTAACTGAAGCTTTCTTT.

V gene TRBV6-5 combines with J gene TRBJ1-2; D is undetermined. This CDR3 has 14 amino acids. The V gene lost 6 bases and the J gene lost 5 bases, with 16 bases spanning the gap. Per germline, CDR1 MNHEY and CDR2 SVGAGI. The CDR3: CASRKDSTPYGYTF. The CDR3 DNA follows: TGTGCCAGCAGGAAGGACTCGACCCCTTATGGCTACACCTTC.